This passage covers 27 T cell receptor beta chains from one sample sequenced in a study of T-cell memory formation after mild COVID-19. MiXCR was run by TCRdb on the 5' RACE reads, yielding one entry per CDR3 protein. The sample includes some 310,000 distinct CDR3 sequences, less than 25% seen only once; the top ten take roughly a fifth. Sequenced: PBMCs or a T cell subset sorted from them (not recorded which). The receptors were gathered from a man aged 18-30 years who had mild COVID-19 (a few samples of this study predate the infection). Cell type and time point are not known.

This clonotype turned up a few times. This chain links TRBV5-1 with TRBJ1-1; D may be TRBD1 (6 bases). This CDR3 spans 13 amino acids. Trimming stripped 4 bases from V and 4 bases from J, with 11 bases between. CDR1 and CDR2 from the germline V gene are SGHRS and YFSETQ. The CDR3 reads CASSQGTSTEAFF. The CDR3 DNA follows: TGCGCCAGCAGCCAGGGGACAAGCACTGAAGCTTTCTTT.

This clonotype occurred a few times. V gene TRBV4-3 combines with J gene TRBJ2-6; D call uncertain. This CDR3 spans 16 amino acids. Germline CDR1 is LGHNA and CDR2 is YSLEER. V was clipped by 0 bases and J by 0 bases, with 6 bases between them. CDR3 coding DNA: TGCGCCAGCAGCCAAGATTTAACCTCTGGGGCCAACGTCCTGACTTTC. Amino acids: CASSQDLTSGANVLTF.

As DNA, the CDR3 is TGTGCCAGCAGCTTAGAGGGGGTCCGTAAAGAGAGCTCCTACAATGAGCAGTTCTTC. It translates to CASSLEGVRKESSYNEQFF. The genes are TRBV11-2 and TRBJ2-1; either TRBD1 or TRBD2 may supply D (5 bases each). The germline V and J ends were trimmed by 0 bases and 0 bases, with 18 bases remaining between them. CDR1 and CDR2 (germline): SGHAT, FQNNGV. The CDR3 totals 19 residues.

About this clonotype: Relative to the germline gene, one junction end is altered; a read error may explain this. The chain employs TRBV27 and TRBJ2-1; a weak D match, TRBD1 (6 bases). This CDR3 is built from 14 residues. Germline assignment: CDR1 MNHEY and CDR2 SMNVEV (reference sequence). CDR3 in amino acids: CASSQDRSSNEQFF. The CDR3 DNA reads TGTGCCAGCAGCCAAGACAGGTCCTCCAATGAGCAGTTCTTC.

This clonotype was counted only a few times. The CDR3 DNA is TGTGCCAGCAGCCCCCCCAGCGATGAGCAGTTCTTC. The encoded protein is CASSPPSDEQFF. The chain combines TRBV7-3 with TRBJ2-1; D unclear. Germline V lookup: CDR1 SGHTA, CDR2 FQGTGA. The CDR3 extends over 12 amino acids. V was clipped by 5 bases and J by 8 bases, with 10 bases between them.

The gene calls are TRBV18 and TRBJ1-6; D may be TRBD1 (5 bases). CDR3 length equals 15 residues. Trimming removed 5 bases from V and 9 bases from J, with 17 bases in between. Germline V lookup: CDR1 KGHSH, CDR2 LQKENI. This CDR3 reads CASSSSWPGGSPLHF. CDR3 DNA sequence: TGTGCCAGCTCATCGTCGTGGCCGGGGGGTTCACCCCTCCACTTT.

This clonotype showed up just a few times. The CDR3 coding sequence is TGTGCCAGCAGTTTCTGGGAGGGTCGAACTGAAGCTTTCTTT. Its translation: CASSFWEGRTEAFF. The chain recombines TRBV12-3 or TRBV12-4 with TRBJ1-1, with unresolved D. This CDR3 is built from 14 residues. The V end was cut by 3 bases, the J end by 5 bases, with 13 bases between.

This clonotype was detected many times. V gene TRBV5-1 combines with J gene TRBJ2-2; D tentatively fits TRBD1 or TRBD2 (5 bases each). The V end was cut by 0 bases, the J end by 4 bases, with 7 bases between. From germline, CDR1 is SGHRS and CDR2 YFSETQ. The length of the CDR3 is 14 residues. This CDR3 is CASSLGGPTGELFF. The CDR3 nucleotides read TGCGCCAGCAGCTTGGGGGGACCCACCGGGGAGCTGTTTTTT.

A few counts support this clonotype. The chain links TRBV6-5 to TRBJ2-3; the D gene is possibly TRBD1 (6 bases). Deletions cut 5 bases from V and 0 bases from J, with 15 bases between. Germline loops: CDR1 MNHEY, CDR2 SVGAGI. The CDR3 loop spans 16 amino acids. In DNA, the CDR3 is TGTGCCAGCAGTCGAACCGGGACAACTAGCACAGATACGCAGTATTTT. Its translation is CASSRTGTTSTDTQYF.

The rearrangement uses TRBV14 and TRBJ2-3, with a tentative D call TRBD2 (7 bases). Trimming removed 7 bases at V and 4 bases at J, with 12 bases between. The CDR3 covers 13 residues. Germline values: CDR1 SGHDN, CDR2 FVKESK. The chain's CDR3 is CASTRGGADTQYF. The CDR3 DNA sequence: TGTGCCAGCACCCGCGGGGGCGCAGATACGCAGTATTTT.

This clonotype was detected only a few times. This CDR3 is CASSRTSSYNSPLHF. The CDR3 DNA sequence: TGTGCCAGCAGCCGGACCAGCTCCTATAATTCACCCCTCCACTTT. V is TRBV5-6 and J is TRBJ1-6, with no clear D. V lost 4 bases and J 0 bases, leaving 8 bases between the germline ends. The CDR3 totals 15 residues. Germline values: CDR1 SGHDT, CDR2 YYEEEE.

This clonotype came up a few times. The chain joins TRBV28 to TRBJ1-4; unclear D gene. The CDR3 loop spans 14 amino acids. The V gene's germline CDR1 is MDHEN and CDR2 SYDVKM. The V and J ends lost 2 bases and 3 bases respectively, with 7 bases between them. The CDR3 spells CASSLTGANEKLFF. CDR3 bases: TGTGCCAGCAGTTTAACCGGGGCTAATGAAAAACTGTTTTTT.

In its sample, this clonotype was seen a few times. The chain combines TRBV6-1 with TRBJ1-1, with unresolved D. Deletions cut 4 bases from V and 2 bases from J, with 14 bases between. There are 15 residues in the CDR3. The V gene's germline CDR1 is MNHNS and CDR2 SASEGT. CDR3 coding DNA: TGTGCCAGCAGTGGTCATGGCGGCAGAAACACTGAAGCTTTCTTT. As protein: CASSGHGGRNTEAFF.

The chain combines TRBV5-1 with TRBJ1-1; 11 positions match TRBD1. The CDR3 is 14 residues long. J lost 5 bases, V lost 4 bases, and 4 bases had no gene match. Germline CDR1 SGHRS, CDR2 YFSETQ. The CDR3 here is CASSRGDRGTEAFF. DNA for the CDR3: TGCGCCAGCAGCCGAGGGGACAGGGGGACTGAAGCTTTCTTT.

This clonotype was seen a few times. The CDR3 DNA reads as TGTGCCAGCAGCCATGTCTCGGGGGTCTTCTACGAGCAGTACGTC. Translation gives CASSHVSGVFYEQYV. V is TRBV4-2 and J is TRBJ2-7; D perhaps matches TRBD2 (6 bases). Germline V gene data show CDR1 as LGHNA and CDR2 as YNFKEQ. This CDR3 has 15 amino acids. Trimming cost V 3 bases and J 3 bases, with 15 bases left between them.

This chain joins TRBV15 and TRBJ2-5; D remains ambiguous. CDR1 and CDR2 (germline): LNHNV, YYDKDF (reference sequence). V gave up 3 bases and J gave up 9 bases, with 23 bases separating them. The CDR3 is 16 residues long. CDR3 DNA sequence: TGTGCCACCAGCAGCGGCTCCGGGTCAGTCCAAGAAGCCCAGTACTTC. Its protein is CATSSGSGSVQEAQYF.

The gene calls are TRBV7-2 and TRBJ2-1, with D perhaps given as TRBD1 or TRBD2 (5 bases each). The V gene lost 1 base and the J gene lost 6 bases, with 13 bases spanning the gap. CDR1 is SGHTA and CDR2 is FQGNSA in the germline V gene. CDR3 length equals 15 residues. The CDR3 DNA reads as TGTGCCAGCAGCTTAGGGGGAGACAGCGGCAATGAGCAGTTCTTC. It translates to CASSLGGDSGNEQFF.

The CDR3 nucleotides read TGTGCCAGCAGCGGCACGGGGGGGACCCAGTACTTC. Its translation: CASSGTGGTQYF. V usage is TRBV7-6 and J usage is TRBJ2-5, with 7 bases lining up with TRBD2. V gave up 5 bases and J gave up 7 bases; unmatched junction bases: 4. This CDR3 is built from 12 residues. Per germline, CDR1 SGHVS and CDR2 FNYEAQ. The entire variable domain, with the rest obtained from reference TRBV7-6 and TRBJ2-5, is as follows: GAGVSQSPRYKVTKRGQDVALRCDPISGHVSLYWYRQALGQGPEFLTYFNYEAQQDKSGLPNDRFSAERPEGSISTLTIQRTEQRDSAMYRCASSGTGGTQYFGPGTRLLVL.

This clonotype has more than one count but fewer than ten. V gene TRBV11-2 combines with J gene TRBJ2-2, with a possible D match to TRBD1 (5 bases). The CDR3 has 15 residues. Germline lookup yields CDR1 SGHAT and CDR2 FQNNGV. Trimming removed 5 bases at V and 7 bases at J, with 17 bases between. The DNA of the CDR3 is TGTGCCAGCAGCCCCCAGGGCCAGGGCCACGGGGAGCTGTTTTTT. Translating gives CASSPQGQGHGELFF.

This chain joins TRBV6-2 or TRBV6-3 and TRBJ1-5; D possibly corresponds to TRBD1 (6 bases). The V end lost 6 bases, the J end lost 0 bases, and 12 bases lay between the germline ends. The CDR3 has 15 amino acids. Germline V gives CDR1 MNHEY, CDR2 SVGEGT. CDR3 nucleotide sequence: TGTGCCAGCAGAAAAGGACAGCATAGCAATCAGCCCCAGCATTTT. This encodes CASRKGQHSNQPQHF.

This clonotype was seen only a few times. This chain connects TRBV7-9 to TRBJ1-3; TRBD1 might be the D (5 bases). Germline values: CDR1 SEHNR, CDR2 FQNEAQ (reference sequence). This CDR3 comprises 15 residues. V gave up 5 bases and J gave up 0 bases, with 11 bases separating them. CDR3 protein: CASSPRGNSGNTIYF. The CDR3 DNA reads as TGTGCCAGCAGCCCAAGGGGTAACTCTGGAAACACCATATATTTT.

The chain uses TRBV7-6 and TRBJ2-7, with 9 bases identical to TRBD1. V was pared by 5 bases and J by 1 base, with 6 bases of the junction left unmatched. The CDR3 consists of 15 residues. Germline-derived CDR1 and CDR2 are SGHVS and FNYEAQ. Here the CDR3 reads CASSQGQGESYEQYF. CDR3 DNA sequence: TGTGCCAGCAGCCAGGGACAGGGTGAGTCCTACGAGCAGTACTTC.

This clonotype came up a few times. The CDR3 region is CASSTMGTNTEAFF. In nucleotides, the CDR3 is TGTGCCAGCAGCACGATGGGGACGAACACTGAAGCTTTCTTT. The genes are TRBV9 and TRBJ1-1; tentatively, D is TRBD1 (5 bases). The CDR3 extends over 14 amino acids. V was cut by 4 bases and J by 1 base, with 11 bases left in between. Germline CDR1 and CDR2: SGDLS and YYNGEE. Looking up the rest from reference TRBV9 and TRBJ1-1 gives the full variable domain: DSGVTQTPKHLITATGQRVTLRCSPRSGDLSVYWYQQSLDQGLQFLIQYYNGEERAKGNILERFSAQQFPDLHSELNLSSLELGDSALYFCASSTMGTNTEAFFGQGTRLTVV.

The CDR3 coding sequence is TGTGCCAGCAGCTTAGAGAGTGTAGGGGGAGGATCACCCCTCCACTTT. Translating it yields CASSLESVGGGSPLHF. V and J are TRBV7-6 and TRBJ1-6; weak D call: TRBD1 (6 bases). Germline CDR1 and CDR2: SGHVS and FNYEAQ. The V end lost 1 base, the J end lost 10 bases, and 17 bases lay between the germline ends. The CDR3 has 16 residues.

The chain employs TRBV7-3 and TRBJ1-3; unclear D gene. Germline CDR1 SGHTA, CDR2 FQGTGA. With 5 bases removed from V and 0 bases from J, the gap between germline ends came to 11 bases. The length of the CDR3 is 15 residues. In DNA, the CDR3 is TGTGCCAGCAGCAGCACGCGGAGCTCTGGAAACACCATATATTTT. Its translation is CASSSTRSSGNTIYF. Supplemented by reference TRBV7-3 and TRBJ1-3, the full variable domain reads GAGVSQTPSNKVTEKGKYVELRCDPISGHTALYWYRQSLGQGPEFLIYFQGTGAADDSGLPNDRFFAVRPEGSVSTLKIQRTERGDSAVYLCASSSTRSSGNTIYFGEGSWLTVV.

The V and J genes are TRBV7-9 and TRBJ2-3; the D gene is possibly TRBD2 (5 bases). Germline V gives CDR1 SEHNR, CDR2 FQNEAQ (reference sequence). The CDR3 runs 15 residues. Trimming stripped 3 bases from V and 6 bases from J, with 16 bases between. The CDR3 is CASSFSLLVGDTQYF. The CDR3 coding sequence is TGTGCCAGCAGCTTCTCCCTACTAGTTGGGGATACGCAGTATTTT.

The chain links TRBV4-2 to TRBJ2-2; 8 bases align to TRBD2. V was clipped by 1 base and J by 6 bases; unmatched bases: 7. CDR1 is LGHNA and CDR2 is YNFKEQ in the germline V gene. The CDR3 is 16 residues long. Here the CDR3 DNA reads TGTGCCAGCAGCCAAGGTGACGGGGGGGCCTCCGGGGAGCTGTTTTTT. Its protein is CASSQGDGGASGELFF.